Presented here are 22 T cell receptor beta chains from one specimen sequenced in a study of blood T cell repertoires in COVID-19. The data were produced by immunoSEQ multiplex PCR, yet TCRdb's version contains in-frame clones alone and is incomplete. The sample has under 95,000 clones, about 93% seen once. The sequencing sample was made of peripheral blood. All receptors derive from a woman aged 45-65 years in a cohort sampled during active COVID-19.

This clone was observed a single time. V and J are TRBV12-3 or TRBV12-4 and TRBJ1-2; possibly TRBD1 for D (6 bases). Trimming cost V 6 bases and J 4 bases, with 9 bases left between them. The CDR3 is 12 amino acids. The CDR3 is CASSLQGYGYTF. The DNA for the CDR3 is TGTGCCAGCAGCCTACAGGGCTATGGCTACACCTTC.

The chain employs TRBV3-1 (or the pseudogene TRBV3-2) and TRBJ1-6, with TRBD1 identical over 7 bases. This CDR3 has 16 amino acids. Per the germline V gene, CDR1 is LGHDT and CDR2 is YNNKEL (reference sequence). The V and J ends lost 4 bases and 14 bases, in that order; junction bases with no gene match: 17. The CDR3 DNA is TGTGCCAGCAGCCTCCGGGGACAGCTGGTCATCGGTGCCCTCCACTTT. The encoded protein is CASSLRGQLVIGALHF.

The genes are TRBV18 and TRBJ1-3, with D uncertain. The V and J ends lost 3 bases and 0 bases respectively, with 15 bases between them. The CDR3 extends over 17 amino acids. Looked up from germline, CDR1 is KGHSH and CDR2 is LQKENI. The CDR3 DNA sequence: TGTGCCAGCTCACCCGCCGTTTTCCGCGACTCTGGAAACACCATATATTTT. It is translated as CASSPAVFRDSGNTIYF.

The rearrangement links TRBV28 to TRBJ1-2, with D maybe TRBD1 (5 bases). The V end was cut by 5 bases, the J end by 8 bases, with 24 bases between. CDR1 is MDHEN, CDR2 SYDVKM, per germline. The CDR3 sequence is 16 residues long. CDR3 in amino acids: CASSRPGYRSRGGYTF. The CDR3 DNA is TGTGCCAGCAGTCGACCTGGCTACAGGAGCCGTGGGGGCTACACCTTC.

The chain employs TRBV27 and TRBJ2-2, with 11 positions matching TRBD2. This CDR3 spans 17 amino acids. In germline, CDR1 is MNHEY, CDR2 SMNVEV (reference sequence). With V trimmed by 5 bases and J by 5 bases, 10 bases remained unmatched. The CDR3 DNA reads as TGTGCCAGCAGTACCCCCGGGACTAGCGGTATTACCGGGGAGCTGTTTTTT. Encoded protein: CASSTPGTSGITGELFF.

The chain uses TRBV6-6 and TRBJ1-5; D is possibly TRBD1 (6 bases). The CDR3 runs to 14 residues. V lost 2 bases to trimming and J lost 9 bases, with 14 bases between them. CDR1 is MNHNY, CDR2 SVGAGI, per germline (reference sequence). The chain's CDR3 is CASSYPTGGLPQHF. The CDR3 region has the DNA TGTGCCAGCAGTTACCCGACAGGAGGTCTGCCCCAGCATTTT.

This clone appeared a single time. The rearrangement links TRBV5-1 to TRBJ1-1; the match to TRBD1 covers 7 bases. V gave up 5 bases and J gave up 0 bases; unmatched junction bases: 4. The length of the CDR3 is 14 residues. The V gene's germline CDR1 is SGHRS and CDR2 YFSETQ. The CDR3, as DNA: TGCGCCAGCAGTTTTACAGGGGTGAACACTGAAGCTTTCTTT. Protein: CASSFTGVNTEAFF.

The chain carries TRBV14 and TRBJ1-1, with D perhaps matching TRBD1 (6 bases). Germline CDR1 and CDR2: SGHDN and FVKESK. The V end was cut by 8 bases, the J end by 5 bases, with 15 bases between. This CDR3 spans 13 amino acids. The DNA of the CDR3 is TGTGCCAGCCGGTGGGGGGGGCGGACTGAAGCTTTCTTT. It yields the protein CASRWGGRTEAFF.

V is TRBV29-1 and J is TRBJ1-2; 9 bases match TRBD1. The CDR3 contains 15 residues. Unmatched junction bases numbered 9, after V lost 4 bases and J lost 3 bases. Germline CDR1 is SQVTM and CDR2 is ANQGSEA. DNA for the CDR3: TGCAGCGTTGGAGCGAGGGGACAGGGAGACTATGGCTACACCTTC. Its translation: CSVGARGQGDYGYTF.

This chain links TRBV4-2 with TRBJ2-2; TRBD2 aligns across 11 bases. This CDR3 is built from 17 residues. J gave up 8 bases and V 1 base, and 9 bases lay outside the gene matches. The germline V gene encodes CDR1 LGHNA and CDR2 YNFKEQ. CDR3 loop: CASSQGLAGGPAGELFF. The CDR3, as DNA: TGTGCCAGCAGCCAAGGTTTAGCGGGAGGGCCGGCGGGGGAGCTGTTTTTT.

V and J are TRBV12-3 or TRBV12-4 and TRBJ1-3; no clear D gene. The germline V and J ends were trimmed by 3 bases and 7 bases, with 4 bases remaining between them. The CDR3 consists of 11 residues. Here the CDR3 reads CASSFGNTIYF. The CDR3 DNA reads TGTGCCAGCAGTTTCGGTAACACCATATATTTT.

The chain employs TRBV6-2 or TRBV6-3 and TRBJ1-2; TRBD1 might be the D (6 bases). V lost 5 bases and J 3 bases, leaving 13 bases between the germline ends. This CDR3 is built from 14 residues. Germline V gene sequence: CDR1 MNHEY, CDR2 SVGEGT. CDR3 in amino acids: CASSPGGRDYGYTF. The CDR3 DNA reads as TGTGCCAGCAGTCCCGGGGGGCGCGACTATGGCTACACCTTC.

V gene TRBV5-1 combines with J gene TRBJ2-2; D unclear. Germline CDR1 is SGHRS and CDR2 is YFSETQ. Trimming took 4 bases from V and 0 from J, leaving 4 bases between them. This CDR3 spans 13 amino acids. The CDR3 DNA reads TGCGCCAGCAGCCAGACGAACACCGGGGAGCTGTTTTTT. This sequence encodes CASSQTNTGELFF.

This clone occurred a few times. The chain joins TRBV7-2 to TRBJ2-7; D gene ambiguous. V dropped 8 bases and J dropped 4 bases, with 21 bases sitting between them. The length of the CDR3 is 15 residues. CDR1 SGHTA and CDR2 FQGNSA come from the germline V gene. The CDR3, as DNA: TGTGCCAGCGTTCCTCTGGCCGTAACGCAGTACGAGCAGTACTTC. This gives the protein CASVPLAVTQYEQYF. Together with reference TRBV7-2 and TRBJ2-7, the CDR3 gives the full variable domain: GAGVSQSPSNKVTEKGKDVELRCDPISGHTALYWYRQSLGQGLEFLIYFQGNSAPDKSGLPSDRFSAERTGGSVSTLTIQRTQQEDSAVYLCASVPLAVTQYEQYFGPGTRLTVT.

V and J are TRBV7-9 and TRBJ2-1; 9 nucleotides agree with TRBD1. The germline V gene has CDR1 SEHNR and CDR2 FQNEAQ (reference sequence). J lost 8 bases, V lost 5 bases, and 4 bases had no gene match. This CDR3 has 13 amino acids. The CDR3 reads CASSPGTGYEQFF. The CDR3 DNA reads TGTGCCAGCAGCCCCGGGACAGGGTATGAGCAGTTCTTC.

The chain combines TRBV27 with TRBJ2-5, with D maybe TRBD1 (6 bases). CDR1 and CDR2 (germline): MNHEY, SMNVEV (reference sequence). V was pared by 5 bases and J by 5 bases, with 9 bases between. The CDR3 has 12 residues. The CDR3 sequence is CASSSRGETQYF. CDR3 coding DNA: TGTGCCAGCAGTAGCAGGGGTGAGACCCAGTACTTC.

In regard to this clone: The junction departs from the called germline gene at one end, perhaps through a read error. V usage is TRBV3-1 (or the pseudogene TRBV3-2) and J usage is TRBJ2-7; 11 bases map to TRBD2. The CDR3 consists of 13 residues. CDR1 and CDR2 (germline): LGHDT, YNNKEL (reference sequence). The CDR3 loop reads CASSQEVAGGPGF. DNA of the CDR3: TGTGCCAGCAGCCAAGAGGTAGCGGGGGGGCCCGGCTTC.

This clone was observed a single time. This chain connects TRBV6-2 or TRBV6-3 to TRBJ1-1; D is possibly TRBD1 (5 bases). This CDR3 has 15 amino acids. In germline, CDR1 is MNHEY, CDR2 SVGEGT. V lost 2 bases, J lost 0 bases, and 10 bases lay in between. The CDR3 nucleotides are TGTGCCAGCAGTTACAAGGGGATACTGAACACTGAAGCTTTCTTT. Residues: CASSYKGILNTEAFF.

The chain is built from TRBV20-1 and TRBJ1-1, with D unresolved. This CDR3 contains 11 residues. Between the trimmed V and J ends, which lost 0 bases and 12 bases, there was a span of 11 bases. Germline assignment: CDR1 DFQATT and CDR2 SNEGSKA (reference sequence). This CDR3 reads CSARDRGRTFF. The CDR3 DNA sequence: TGCAGTGCTAGAGATCGTGGGAGAACTTTCTTT.

The chain joins TRBV3-1 (or the pseudogene TRBV3-2) to TRBJ2-5; 7 nucleotides match TRBD1. After removal of 4 bases from V and 5 bases from J, the junction contained 10 bases not matched to a gene. Germline CDR1 is LGHDT and CDR2 is YNNKEL (reference sequence). The CDR3 runs to 15 residues. The CDR3 region is CASSPNRGRQETQYF. The CDR3 DNA reads as TGTGCCAGCAGCCCTAACAGGGGTCGTCAGGAGACCCAGTACTTC.

The chain couples TRBV5-1 to TRBJ2-1; TRBD1 might be the D (6 bases). The CDR3 covers 16 residues. Trimming shortened V by 4 bases and J by 0 bases, and 14 bases separated the two germline ends. Germline V gene sequence: CDR1 SGHRS, CDR2 YFSETQ. The CDR3 protein is CASSPRQASSYNEQFF. In nucleotides, the CDR3 is TGCGCCAGCAGCCCAAGACAGGCTAGCTCCTACAATGAGCAGTTCTTC. Full variable domain (remainder filled in from reference TRBV5-1 and TRBJ2-1): KAGVTQTPRYLIKTRGQQVTLSCSPISGHRSVSWYQQTPGQGLQFLFEYFSETQRNKGNFPGRFSGRQFSNSRSEMNVSTLELGDSALYLCASSPRQASSYNEQFFGPGTRLTVL.

With respect to this clone: The junction and the germline gene differ at one end; a read error may be behind it. The V gene is TRBV27, the J gene TRBJ2-1; 10 positions match TRBD2. Per germline, CDR1 MNHEY and CDR2 SMNVEV (reference sequence). This CDR3 has 17 residues. CDR3 sequence (DNA): TGTGCCAGCAGCTTATCGGATGAACTAGCGGGACGGAATGAGCAGTTCTTC. This gives the protein CASSLSDELAGRNEQFF.